The clone carrying this T cell receptor beta chain was observed a handful of times. Losses at the gene ends were 7 bases for V and 0 bases for J; bases not matched to a gene: 5. Germline-derived CDR1 and CDR2 are GTSNPN and SVGIG (reference sequence). The CDR3 loop spans 16 amino acids. The record originates from a study of T cells in Graves' hyperthyroidism and ophthalmopathy. Clinical symptoms, serum thyroxine, TRAb, thyroid ultrasound and orbital computed tomography established diagnosis. PBMCs came from more than 9 ml fresh peripheral blood. TCR beta CDR3 regions were amplified from RNA transcripts. The HTBI primer set drove a first-round RT-PCR of the TCR CDR3. TCRdb used MiXCR to reprocess the multiplex PCR reads, holding one entry per CDR3 protein. The sample consists of 250,000 to 300,000 distinct CDR3 sequences, less than 20% of them appearing once.

The sequenced sample consisted of blood. This TCR came from a man aged 50 to 59 with Graves' ophthalmopathy. J is TRBJ2-3 and V is TRBV30, with 15 nucleotides matching TRBD2. CDR3 protein: CAFGLAGGRSTDTQYF. CDR3 coding DNA: TGTGCCTTTGGACTAGCGGGAGGGAGAAGCACAGATACGCAGTATTTT.